Presented here are 23 T cell receptor beta chains from one specimen sequenced in a study of TIL therapy for anti-PD-1-resistant metastatic lung cancer. Time point denoted: pre-treatment sample, taken before nivolumab and TIL therapy. The immunoSEQ assay was v3. The data were produced by immunoSEQ multiplex PCR, yet TCRdb's version contains in-frame clones alone and is incomplete. The data show under 20,000 clones, over 60% seen once. Sequenced material: blood, taken at baseline. The receptors were sampled from a person aged 25 to 85 with non-small cell lung cancer.

This clone was found a few times. V gene TRBV18 combines with J gene TRBJ1-6; 8 nucleotides align to TRBD1. In germline, CDR1 is KGHSH, CDR2 LQKENI. Trimming took 6 bases from V and 10 from J; bases not matched to a gene: 8. The CDR3 extends over 14 amino acids. The CDR3: CASSPTGERSPLHF. DNA for the CDR3: TGTGCCAGCTCGCCGACAGGGGAGAGGTCACCCCTCCACTTT.

This chain links TRBV7-6 with TRBJ2-1; D gene uncertain. Germline V gives CDR1 SGHVS, CDR2 FNYEAQ. Trimming took off 4 bases at V and 4 bases at J, with 14 bases between the two ends. The CDR3 runs 15 residues. The CDR3 loop reads CASSSPSLGYNEQFF. CDR3 nucleotides: TGTGCCAGCAGCTCCCCATCACTGGGATACAATGAGCAGTTCTTC.

The chain combines TRBV19 with TRBJ2-2, with 8 nucleotides matching TRBD2. V shed 5 bases, J shed 7 bases, and the junction held 9 bases outside the gene matches. Germline V gene lookup returns CDR1 LNHDA and CDR2 SQIVND (reference sequence). The CDR3 spans 15 residues. DNA of the CDR3: TGTGCCAGTAGTTGGTGCGGGGGGCAGGGCGGGGAGCTGTTTTTT. Its protein product is CASSWCGGQGGELFF.

The rearrangement joins TRBV6-5 to TRBJ1-1; the D is unclear. This CDR3 contains 15 residues. Trimming cost V 0 bases and J 3 bases, with 11 bases left between them. Germline V gives CDR1 MNHEY, CDR2 SVGAGI. Here the CDR3 reads CASSYSIWGDTEAFF. The CDR3 DNA is TGTGCCAGCAGTTACTCGATTTGGGGTGACACTGAAGCTTTCTTT.

The chain has TRBV3-1 (or the pseudogene TRBV3-2) and TRBJ2-1; 9 nucleotides match TRBD2. The CDR3 covers 16 residues. Germline V gene lookup returns CDR1 LGHDT and CDR2 YNNKEL (reference sequence). Trimming at V came to 4 bases and at J to 8 bases, leaving 12 bases not matched to a gene. This CDR3 is CASSPLGGRARDEQFF. The CDR3 DNA sequence: TGTGCCAGCAGCCCGCTAGGCGGGAGGGCCAGGGATGAGCAGTTCTTC.

V is TRBV19 and J is TRBJ2-3; a possible D gene is TRBD2 (5 bases). CDR1 is LNHDA, CDR2 SQIVND, per germline (reference sequence). With 5 bases removed from V and 4 bases from J, the gap between germline ends came to 10 bases. The CDR3 sequence is 13 residues long. CDR3 amino acids: CASSRDVSDTQYF. The CDR3 bases are TGTGCCAGTAGTCGGGATGTCTCAGATACGCAGTATTTT.

CDR3 bases: TGTGCCAGCAGCGACAGGGGGTACGAGCAGTACTTC. It encodes CASSDRGYEQYF. The gene calls are TRBV27 and TRBJ2-7; 9 bases agree with TRBD1. Trimming cost V 6 bases and J 4 bases; bases outside gene matches: 1. The germline V gene has CDR1 MNHEY and CDR2 SMNVEV (reference sequence). The CDR3 runs 12 residues.

The genes are TRBV5-6 and TRBJ1-3; D gene unclear. The CDR3 is 15 residues long. From germline, CDR1 is SGHDT and CDR2 YYEEEE. V was cut by 0 bases and J by 0 bases, with 7 bases left in between. CDR3 in DNA: TGTGCCAGCAGCTTGGCAGGCAGCTCTGGAAACACCATATATTTT. This gives the protein CASSLAGSSGNTIYF.

The table lists this clone with a count of one. V and J are TRBV2 and TRBJ2-3; D is possibly TRBD1 or TRBD2 (9 bases each). This CDR3 has 15 amino acids. V was trimmed by 2 bases and J by 5 bases, leaving 14 bases between them. Germline V gives CDR1 SNHLY, CDR2 FYNNEI. CDR3 nucleotides: TGTGCCAGCAGTGAACTAGCGGGACAGGGAGATACGCAGTATTTT. It codes for CASSELAGQGDTQYF.

V usage is TRBV7-9 and J usage is TRBJ2-3; 11 nucleotides align to TRBD2. J gave up 3 bases and V 2 bases, and 4 bases lay outside the gene matches. Germline CDR1 SEHNR, CDR2 FQNEAQ (reference sequence). The CDR3 length is 16 residues. This CDR3 reads CASSLTSGGLTDTQYF. The CDR3 bases are TGTGCCAGCAGCTTAACTAGCGGGGGCTTGACAGATACGCAGTATTTT. Full variable domain (outside the CDR3, taken from reference TRBV7-9 and TRBJ2-3): DTGVSQNPRHKITKRGQNVTFRCDPISEHNRLYWYRQTLGQGPEFLTYFQNEAQLEKSRLLSDRFSAERPKGSFSTLEIQRTEQGDSAMYLCASSLTSGGLTDTQYFGPGTRLTVL.

This chain connects TRBV5-1 to TRBJ2-5, with no clear D. With 2 bases removed from V and 2 bases from J, the gap between germline ends came to 16 bases. The CDR3 has 16 residues. Germline assignment: CDR1 SGHRS and CDR2 YFSETQ. The CDR3 sequence: CASSFAWAAPQETQYF. The CDR3 nucleotides read TGCGCCAGCAGCTTCGCCTGGGCAGCGCCACAAGAGACCCAGTACTTC.

The V gene is TRBV10-3, the J gene TRBJ2-7, with 9 bases that match TRBD1. The CDR3 runs to 13 residues. Germline CDR1 and CDR2: ENHRY and SYGVKD. V shed 10 bases and J 1 base; nucleotides not matched to a gene: 5. The CDR3 protein is CATGTGTSYEQYF. In DNA form, the CDR3 reads TGTGCCACCGGGACAGGGACATCCTACGAGCAGTACTTC.

The chain links TRBV7-9 to TRBJ1-2; no firm D call. The germline V and J ends were trimmed by 2 bases and 2 bases, with 3 bases remaining between them. This CDR3 has 12 amino acids. Germline V gives CDR1 SEHNR, CDR2 FQNEAQ (reference sequence). CDR3 DNA: TGTGCCAGCAGCTTAATGAACTATGGCTACACCTTC. This gives the protein CASSLMNYGYTF.

V and J are TRBV19 and TRBJ1-5, with TRBD1 matching over 12 bases. With V trimmed by 8 bases and J by 3 bases, 11 bases remained unmatched. The CDR3 contains 17 residues. CDR1 and CDR2 (germline): LNHDA, SQIVND (reference sequence). CDR3 coding DNA: TGTGCCAGTGGGGGACAGGGGGCATTTGGGTCCAATCAGCCCCAGCATTTT. Protein product: CASGGQGAFGSNQPQHF.

The CDR3: CASSPAAEGGEKLFF. The CDR3 nucleotides read TGTGCCAGCTCACCAGCCGCGGAGGGGGGCGAAAAACTGTTTTTT. The V gene is TRBV18, the J gene TRBJ1-4, with D perhaps matching TRBD1 (6 bases). This CDR3 comprises 15 residues. V was clipped by 2 bases and J by 8 bases, with 15 bases between them. Germline CDR1 KGHSH, CDR2 LQKENI.

The chain couples TRBV19 to TRBJ1-4; D gene unclear. V lost 3 bases and J 1 base, leaving 24 bases between the germline ends. Germline CDR1 LNHDA, CDR2 SQIVND (reference sequence). The CDR3 is 20 residues long. CDR3 DNA sequence: TGTGCCAGTAGTATTCGGGTTGGCTCGAACTCGGGCCGAACTAATGAAAAACTGTTTTTT. Encoded protein: CASSIRVGSNSGRTNEKLFF.

The chain combines TRBV29-1 with TRBJ1-2; D is undetermined. The CDR3 runs 15 residues. Deletions cut 3 bases from V and 0 bases from J, with 14 bases between. In germline, CDR1 is SQVTM, CDR2 ANQGSEA. The CDR3: CSVDSGPTANYGYTF. CDR3 nucleotides: TGCAGCGTTGATTCCGGCCCCACGGCTAACTATGGCTACACCTTC.

CDR3 region: CAWKLSLGDRGTELFF. The CDR3 DNA reads TGTGCCTGGAAACTCTCGCTCGGGGACAGGGGGACGGAACTGTTTTTT. This rearrangement joins TRBV30 to TRBJ1-4; 11 positions match TRBD1. Per the germline V gene, CDR1 is GTSNPN and CDR2 is SVGIG (reference sequence). With 4 bases clipped from V and 12 bases from J, the junction kept 16 bases outside the gene matches. CDR3 length equals 16 residues. The entire variable domain, with the rest obtained from reference TRBV30 and TRBJ1-4, is as follows: SQTIHQWPATLVQPVGSPLSLECTVEGTSNPNLYWYRQAAGRGLQLLFYSVGIGQISSEVPQNLSASRPQDRQFILSSKKLLLSDSGFYLCAWKLSLGDRGTELFFGSGTQLSVL.

The chain is built from TRBV30 and TRBJ1-1; D might be TRBD1 (5 bases). With 4 bases removed from V and 5 bases from J, the gap between germline ends came to 17 bases. Looked up from germline, CDR1 is GTSNPN and CDR2 is SVGIG (reference sequence). The CDR3 is made up of 14 amino acids. Written as DNA, the CDR3 is TGTGCCTGGACCCGCGGGGGGTTGAGGACTGAAGCTTTCTTT. Amino acid sequence: CAWTRGGLRTEAFF.

The chain has TRBV14 and TRBJ2-5, with TRBD2 matching 10 bases. V shed 8 bases and J 4 bases; nucleotides not matched to a gene: 10. Germline V gene lookup returns CDR1 SGHDN and CDR2 FVKESK. The CDR3 spans 15 residues. Here the CDR3 DNA reads TGTGCCAGCGCTTTAGCGGGGGGCTATCGAGAGACCCAGTACTTC. Its protein is CASALAGGYRETQYF.

The rearrangement joins TRBV19 to TRBJ2-7; 11 bases align to TRBD1. The germline gives CDR1 LNHDA, CDR2 SQIVND (reference sequence). The CDR3 sequence is 14 residues long. V lost 6 bases and J lost 2; bases outside the gene matches: 3. CDR3 amino acids: CASRRTGGTYEQYF. The DNA for the CDR3 is TGTGCCAGTAGAAGGACAGGGGGCACCTACGAGCAGTACTTC.

The chain has TRBV7-2 and TRBJ2-3; TRBD2 aligns across 11 bases. This CDR3 is 19 amino acids long. The germline gives CDR1 SGHTA, CDR2 FQGNSA. V lost 1 base and J lost 4; bases outside the gene matches: 13. CDR3 loop: CASSLVGSGGAGRADTQYF. CDR3 coding DNA: TGTGCCAGCAGCTTAGTAGGTAGCGGGGGGGCGGGTAGAGCAGATACGCAGTATTTT.

The rearrangement links TRBV24-1 to TRBJ2-1, with a tentative D call TRBD2 (6 bases). This CDR3 has 12 amino acids. Germline V gene data show CDR1 as KGHDR and CDR2 as SFDVKD. The ends were cut back, 9 bases at V and 3 bases at J, with 8 bases in the middle. CDR3 nucleotides: TGTGCCACCGGGACTCACTACAATGAGCAGTTCTTC. It specifies CATGTHYNEQFF.